The entry below gives a single TCR beta chain sequence along with its context. The data stem from a study of T cell repertoires in cytomegalovirus infection. TCRdb recomputed calls from the reads with MiXCR, one row per CDR3 protein. Altogether around 140,000 distinct CDR3 sequences are present, about 6.1% being singletons, with the ten largest covering approximately 19%. CDR1 and CDR2 (germline): MDHEN, SYDVKM. The CDR3 has 15 residues. V gave up 2 bases and J gave up 2 bases, with 13 bases separating them. The J gene is TRBJ2-7, the V gene TRBV28; D remains unclear. What was sequenced was PBMCs. The receptor was derived from a human donor in good health (CMV status not recorded). Some clones in this sample may be carry-over from other donors' samples. The CDR3 spells CASSLNSRRAYEQYF. In nucleotides, the CDR3 is TGTGCCAGCAGTTTAAATTCTCGAAGGGCCTACGAGCAGTACTTC.